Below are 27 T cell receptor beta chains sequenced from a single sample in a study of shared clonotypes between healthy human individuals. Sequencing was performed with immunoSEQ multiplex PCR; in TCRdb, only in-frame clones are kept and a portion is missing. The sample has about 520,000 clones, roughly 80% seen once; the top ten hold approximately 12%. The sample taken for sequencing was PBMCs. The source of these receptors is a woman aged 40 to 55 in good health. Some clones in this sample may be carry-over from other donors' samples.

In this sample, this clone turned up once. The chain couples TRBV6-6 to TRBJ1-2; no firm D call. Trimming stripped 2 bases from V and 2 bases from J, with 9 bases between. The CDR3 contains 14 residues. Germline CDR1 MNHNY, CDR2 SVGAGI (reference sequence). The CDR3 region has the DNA TGTGCCAGCAGTTACAGGCAGGAAAACTATGGCTACACCTTC. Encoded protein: CASSYRQENYGYTF.

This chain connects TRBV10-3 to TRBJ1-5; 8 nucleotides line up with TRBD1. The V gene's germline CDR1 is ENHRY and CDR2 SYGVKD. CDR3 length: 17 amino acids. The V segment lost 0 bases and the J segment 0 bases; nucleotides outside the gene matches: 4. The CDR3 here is CAISESGTGDSNQPQHF. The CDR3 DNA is TGTGCCATCAGTGAGTCCGGGACAGGAGATAGCAATCAGCCCCAGCATTTT.

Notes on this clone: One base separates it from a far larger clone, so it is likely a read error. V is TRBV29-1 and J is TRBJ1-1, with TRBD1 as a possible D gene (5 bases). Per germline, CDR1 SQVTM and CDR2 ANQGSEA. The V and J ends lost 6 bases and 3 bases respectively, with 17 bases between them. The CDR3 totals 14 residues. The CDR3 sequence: CSVLGWGSYTEAFF. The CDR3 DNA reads TGCAGCGTCCTCGGGTGGGGGTCGTACACTGAAGCTTTCTTT.

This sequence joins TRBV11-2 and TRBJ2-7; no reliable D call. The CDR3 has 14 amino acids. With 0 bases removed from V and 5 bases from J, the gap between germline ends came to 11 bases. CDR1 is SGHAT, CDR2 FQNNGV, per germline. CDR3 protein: CASSLDPQVHEQYF. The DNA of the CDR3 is TGTGCCAGCAGCTTAGACCCCCAGGTCCACGAGCAGTACTTC.

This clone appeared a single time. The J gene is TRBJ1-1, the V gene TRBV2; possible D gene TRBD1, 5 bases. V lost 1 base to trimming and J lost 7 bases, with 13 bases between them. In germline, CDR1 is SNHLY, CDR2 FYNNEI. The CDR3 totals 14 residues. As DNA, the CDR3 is TGTGCCAGCAGTGAAGACTCTTGGGGGGTTGAAGCTTTCTTT. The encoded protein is CASSEDSWGVEAFF.

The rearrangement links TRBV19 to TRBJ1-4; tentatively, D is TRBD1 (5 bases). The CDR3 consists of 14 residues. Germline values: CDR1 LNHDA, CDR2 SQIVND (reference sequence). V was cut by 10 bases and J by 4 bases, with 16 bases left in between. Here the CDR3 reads CATTGGRYNEKLFF. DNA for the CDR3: TGTGCCACGACGGGGGGACGGTATAATGAAAAACTGTTTTTT.

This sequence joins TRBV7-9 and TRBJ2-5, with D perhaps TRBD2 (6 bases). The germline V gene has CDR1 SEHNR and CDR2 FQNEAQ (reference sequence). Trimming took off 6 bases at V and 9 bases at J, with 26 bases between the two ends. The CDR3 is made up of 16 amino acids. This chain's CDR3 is CASSFSGDSGDAAQYF. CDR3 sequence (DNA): TGTGCCAGCAGTTTTAGTGGCGATTCGGGGGACGCGGCCCAGTACTTC.

CDR3 region: CASLLRTGTRQPQHF. The CDR3 nucleotides are TGTGCCAGCTTGTTGCGGACAGGGACGAGACAGCCCCAGCATTTT. This chain joins TRBV28 and TRBJ1-5; 8 nucleotides align to TRBD1. Germline CDR1 MDHEN, CDR2 SYDVKM. The V segment lost 8 bases and the J segment 7 bases; nucleotides outside the gene matches: 13. The CDR3 sequence is 15 residues long. Full variable domain (missing parts from reference TRBV28 and TRBJ1-5): DVKVTQSSRYLVKRTGEKVFLECVQDMDHENMFWYRQDPGLGLRLIYFSYDVKMKEKGDIPEGYSVSREKKERFSLILESASTNQTSMYLCASLLRTGTRQPQHFGDGTRLSIL.

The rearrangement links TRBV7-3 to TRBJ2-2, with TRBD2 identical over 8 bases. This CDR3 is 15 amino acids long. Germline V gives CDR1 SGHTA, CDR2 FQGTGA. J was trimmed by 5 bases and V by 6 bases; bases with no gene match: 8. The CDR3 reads CASRRSGSRTGELFF. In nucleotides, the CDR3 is TGTGCCAGCAGACGCAGCGGGAGCCGGACCGGGGAGCTGTTTTTT.

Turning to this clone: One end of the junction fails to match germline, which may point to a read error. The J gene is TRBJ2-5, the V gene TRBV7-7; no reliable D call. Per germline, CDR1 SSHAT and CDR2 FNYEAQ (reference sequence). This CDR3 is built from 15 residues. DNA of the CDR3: TGTGCTAGCAGCCGTCGTAGGGTGGTGGGAGAGACCCAGTACTTC. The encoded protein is CASSRRRVVGETQYF.

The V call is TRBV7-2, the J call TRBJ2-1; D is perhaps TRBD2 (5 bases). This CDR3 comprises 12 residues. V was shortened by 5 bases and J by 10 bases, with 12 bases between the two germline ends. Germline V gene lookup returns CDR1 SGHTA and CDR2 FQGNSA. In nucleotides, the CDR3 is TGTGCCAGCAGCGCTCCGGGGTCGGAGCAGTTCTTC. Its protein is CASSAPGSEQFF.

The CDR3 DNA sequence: TGTGCCAGTAGGCCCGACAGAGAATACGAGCAGTACTTC. This sequence encodes CASRPDREYEQYF. The gene calls are TRBV19 and TRBJ2-7, with D perhaps TRBD1 (5 bases). The CDR3 totals 13 residues. CDR1 is LNHDA, CDR2 SQIVND, per germline (reference sequence). Trimming took off 6 bases at V and 4 bases at J, with 13 bases between the two ends.

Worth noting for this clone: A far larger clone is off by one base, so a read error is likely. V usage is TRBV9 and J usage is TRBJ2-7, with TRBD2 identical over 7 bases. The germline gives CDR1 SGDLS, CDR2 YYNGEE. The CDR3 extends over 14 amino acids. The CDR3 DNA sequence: TGTGCCAACAGCGTCGGAGCGGGGACCTACGAGCAGTACTTC. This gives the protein CANSVGAGTYEQYF.

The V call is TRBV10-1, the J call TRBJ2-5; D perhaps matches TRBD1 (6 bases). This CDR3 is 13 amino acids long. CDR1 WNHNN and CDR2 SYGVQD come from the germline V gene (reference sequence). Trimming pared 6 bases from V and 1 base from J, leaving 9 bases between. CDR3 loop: CASSVGAQETQYF. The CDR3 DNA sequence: TGCGCCAGCAGCGTGGGGGCCCAAGAGACCCAGTACTTC.

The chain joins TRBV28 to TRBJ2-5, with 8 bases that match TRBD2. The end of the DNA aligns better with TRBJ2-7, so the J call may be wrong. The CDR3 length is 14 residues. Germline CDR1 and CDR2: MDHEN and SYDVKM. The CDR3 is CASNERGRDYEQYF. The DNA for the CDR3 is TGTGCCAGCAATGAGCGGGGGAGGGACTACGAGCAGTACTTC.

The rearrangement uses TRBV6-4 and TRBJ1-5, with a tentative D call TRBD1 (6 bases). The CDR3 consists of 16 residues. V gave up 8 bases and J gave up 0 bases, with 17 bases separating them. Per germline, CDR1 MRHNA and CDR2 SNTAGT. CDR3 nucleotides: TGTGCCAGCTCAAGAGGAGGACAGAATAGCAATCAGCCCCAGCATTTT. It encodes CASSRGGQNSNQPQHF.

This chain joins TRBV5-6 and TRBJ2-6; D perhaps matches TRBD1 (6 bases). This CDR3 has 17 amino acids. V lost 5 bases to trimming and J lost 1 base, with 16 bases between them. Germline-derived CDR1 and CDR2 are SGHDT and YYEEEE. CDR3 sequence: CASRGGMELSGANVLTF. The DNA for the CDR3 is TGTGCCAGCAGAGGGGGTATGGAACTGTCTGGGGCCAACGTCCTGACTTTC.

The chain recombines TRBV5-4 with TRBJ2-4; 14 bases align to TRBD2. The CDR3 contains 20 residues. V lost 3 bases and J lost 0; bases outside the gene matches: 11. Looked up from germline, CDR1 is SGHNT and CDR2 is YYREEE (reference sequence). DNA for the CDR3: TGTGCCAGCAGCTCCTACGTGGGACTAGCGGGAGTCCTAGCCAAAAACATTCAGTACTTC. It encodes CASSSYVGLAGVLAKNIQYF.

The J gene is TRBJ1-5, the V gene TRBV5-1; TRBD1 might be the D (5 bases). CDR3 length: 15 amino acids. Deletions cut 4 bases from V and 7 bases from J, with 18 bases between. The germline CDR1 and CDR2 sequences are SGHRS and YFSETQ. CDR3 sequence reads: CASSPTGGSVQPQHF. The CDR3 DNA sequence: TGCGCCAGCAGCCCGACTGGGGGATCGGTACAGCCCCAGCATTTT.

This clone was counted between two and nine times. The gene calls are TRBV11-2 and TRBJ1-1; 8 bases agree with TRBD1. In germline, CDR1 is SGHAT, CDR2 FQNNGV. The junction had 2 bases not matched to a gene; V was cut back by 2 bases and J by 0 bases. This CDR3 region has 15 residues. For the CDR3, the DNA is TGTGCCAGCAGCTTAAACAGGGGGGTGAACACTGAAGCTTTCTTT. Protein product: CASSLNRGVNTEAFF.

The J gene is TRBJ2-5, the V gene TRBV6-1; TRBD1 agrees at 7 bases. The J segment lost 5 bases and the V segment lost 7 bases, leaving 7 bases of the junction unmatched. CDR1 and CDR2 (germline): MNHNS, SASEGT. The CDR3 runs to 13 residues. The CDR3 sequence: CASNVGGWETQYF. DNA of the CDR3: TGTGCCAGCAACGTAGGGGGCTGGGAGACCCAGTACTTC.

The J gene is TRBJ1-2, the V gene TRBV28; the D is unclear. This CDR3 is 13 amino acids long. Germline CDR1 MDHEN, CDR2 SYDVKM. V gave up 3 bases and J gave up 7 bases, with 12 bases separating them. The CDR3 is CASSLQPASGYTF. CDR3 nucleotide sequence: TGTGCCAGCAGTTTGCAGCCGGCTTCTGGCTACACCTTC.

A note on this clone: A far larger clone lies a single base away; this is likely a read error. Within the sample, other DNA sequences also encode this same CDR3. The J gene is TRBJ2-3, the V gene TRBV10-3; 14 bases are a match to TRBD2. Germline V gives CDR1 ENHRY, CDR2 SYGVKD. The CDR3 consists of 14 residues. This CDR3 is CAIGTSGSTDTQYF. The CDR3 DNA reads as TGTGCCATCGGGACTAGCGGGAGCACGGATACGCAGTATTTT.

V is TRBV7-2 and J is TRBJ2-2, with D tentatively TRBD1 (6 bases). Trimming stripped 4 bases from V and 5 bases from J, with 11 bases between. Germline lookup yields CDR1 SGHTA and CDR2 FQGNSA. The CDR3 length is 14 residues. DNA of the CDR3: TGTGCCAGCAGCTCAGGGGTTACAACCGGGGAGCTGTTTTTT. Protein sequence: CASSSGVTTGELFF.

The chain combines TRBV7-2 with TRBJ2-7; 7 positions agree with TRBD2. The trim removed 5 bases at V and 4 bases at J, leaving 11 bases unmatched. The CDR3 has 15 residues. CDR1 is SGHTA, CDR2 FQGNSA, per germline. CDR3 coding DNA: TGTGCCAGCAGCCCCGGGACTACCCCCGTTTACGAGCAGTACTTC. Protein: CASSPGTTPVYEQYF.

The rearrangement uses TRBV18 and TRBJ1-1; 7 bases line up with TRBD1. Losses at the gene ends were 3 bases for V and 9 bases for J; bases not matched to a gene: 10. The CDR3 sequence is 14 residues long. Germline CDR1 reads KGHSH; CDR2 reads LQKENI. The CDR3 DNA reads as TGTGCCAGCTCACCGGGACAGACGACTGGGAAAGCTTTCTTT. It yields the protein CASSPGQTTGKAFF.

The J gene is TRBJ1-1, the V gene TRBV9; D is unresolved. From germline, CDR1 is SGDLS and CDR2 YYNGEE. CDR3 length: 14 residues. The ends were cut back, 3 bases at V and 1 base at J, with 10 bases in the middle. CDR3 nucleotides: TGTGCCAGCAGCGCTGGACTAGCGAACACTGAAGCTTTCTTT. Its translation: CASSAGLANTEAFF.